A single sample is the source of the 23 T cell receptor beta chains below, sequenced in a study of blood T cell repertoires in COVID-19. Sequenced by immunoSEQ multiplex PCR; TCRdb stores in-frame clones only, minus some. The table has more than 300,000 clones, 70% to 90% seen once. The sequencing input was PBMCs or T cells enriched from blood (not recorded which). Receptor source: a woman aged 18-29 years who had recovered from COVID-19.

This clone showed up just a few times. Additional DNA sequences in this sample encode the identical CDR3. The chain employs TRBV5-1 and TRBJ1-2, with TRBD1 matching over 7 bases. Losses at the gene ends were 4 bases for V and 2 bases for J; bases not matched to a gene: 5. The CDR3 sequence is 14 residues long. Per the germline V gene, CDR1 is SGHRS and CDR2 is YFSETQ. As DNA, the CDR3 is TGCGCCAGCAGCAGGGACAGACTGAACTATGGCTACACCTTC. Translated: CASSRDRLNYGYTF. Full variable domain (remainder filled in from reference TRBV5-1 and TRBJ1-2): KAGVTQTPRYLIKTRGQQVTLSCSPISGHRSVSWYQQTPGQGLQFLFEYFSETQRNKGNFPGRFSGRQFSNSRSEMNVSTLELGDSALYLCASSRDRLNYGYTFGSGTRLTVV.

This clone was observed a single time. The gene calls are TRBV7-9 and TRBJ1-2; D is unclear. The CDR3 is made up of 13 amino acids. CDR1 SEHNR and CDR2 FQNEAQ come from the germline V gene (reference sequence). Trimming left V 3 bases short and J 4 bases short, with 9 bases between. CDR3 protein: CASSLSGAYGYTF. In DNA, the CDR3 is TGTGCCAGCAGCTTGTCCGGAGCCTATGGCTACACCTTC. The full variable domain, with the rest looked up from reference TRBV7-9 and TRBJ1-2, is DTGVSQNPRHKITKRGQNVTFRCDPISEHNRLYWYRQTLGQGPEFLTYFQNEAQLEKSRLLSDRFSAERPKGSFSTLEIQRTEQGDSAMYLCASSLSGAYGYTFGSGTRLTVV.

The rearrangement links TRBV10-3 to TRBJ2-2, with D possibly being TRBD2 (5 bases). CDR1 and CDR2 from the germline V gene are ENHRY and SYGVKD. The CDR3 spans 14 residues. V lost 4 bases and J 3 bases, leaving 9 bases between the germline ends. The DNA for the CDR3 is TGTGCCATCAGTGGAGGGCGGGACACCGGGGAGCTGTTTTTT. Protein sequence: CAISGGRDTGELFF.

This clone has only one observation. The rearrangement uses TRBV2 and TRBJ1-1; 9 nucleotides align to TRBD1. V lost 5 bases and J lost 1; bases outside the gene matches: 5. CDR1 is SNHLY, CDR2 FYNNEI, per germline. This CDR3 region has 15 residues. CDR3 coding DNA: TGTGCCAGCAGTTCTGACAGGGGGGCGAACACTGAAGCTTTCTTT. This gives the protein CASSSDRGANTEAFF.

The chain carries TRBV7-8 and TRBJ2-5; D gene ambiguous. CDR1 is SGHVS and CDR2 is FQNEAQ in the germline V gene. This CDR3 contains 14 residues. The V gene lost 7 bases and the J gene lost 0 bases, with 12 bases spanning the gap. This CDR3 reads CASTRFEYQETQYF. CDR3 nucleotides: TGTGCCAGCACCCGGTTCGAGTACCAAGAGACCCAGTACTTC.

This clone was recorded only once. This specimen includes other DNA sequences encoding the same CDR3. V gene TRBV30 combines with J gene TRBJ1-5, with TRBD1 matching over 7 bases. J was trimmed by 5 bases and V by 0 bases; bases with no gene match: 1. There are 13 residues in the CDR3. Germline V gene sequence: CDR1 GTSNPN, CDR2 SVGIG (reference sequence). The CDR3 here is CAWSVTGDQPQHF. In nucleotides, the CDR3 is TGTGCCTGGAGTGTTACAGGGGATCAGCCCCAGCATTTT.

The gene calls are TRBV2 and TRBJ1-6; TRBD1 matches 7 bases. J was trimmed by 10 bases and V by 4 bases; bases with no gene match: 7. The CDR3 totals 14 residues. The germline CDR1 and CDR2 sequences are SNHLY and FYNNEI. The CDR3 is CASSVTGEQSPLHF. Here the CDR3 DNA reads TGTGCCAGCAGTGTCACAGGGGAGCAGTCACCCCTCCACTTT.

This clone showed up just a few times. This chain uses TRBV19 with TRBJ1-6; D perhaps matches TRBD1 (5 bases). Trimming left V 7 bases short and J 8 bases short, with 24 bases between. Germline V gene data show CDR1 as LNHDA and CDR2 as SQIVND (reference sequence). The CDR3 runs 17 residues. The CDR3 sequence: CASKVWGLLLSDSPLHF. CDR3 bases: TGTGCCAGTAAGGTGTGGGGACTCCTCCTTTCTGATTCACCCCTCCACTTT.

The chain uses TRBV30 and TRBJ1-2; the D is unclear. The V gene's germline CDR1 is GTSNPN and CDR2 SVGIG (reference sequence). The CDR3 spans 13 residues. The germline V and J ends were trimmed by 2 bases and 6 bases, with 13 bases remaining between them. CDR3 coding DNA: TGTGCCTGGAGTCCTCGTCAAACTGATGGCTACACCTTC. This sequence encodes CAWSPRQTDGYTF.

The chain joins TRBV27 to TRBJ1-1, with TRBD1 matching 11 bases. CDR3 length: 17 amino acids. The germline CDR1 and CDR2 sequences are MNHEY and SMNVEV (reference sequence). V was clipped by 4 bases and J by 3 bases; unmatched bases: 10. This CDR3 is CASSSDRGLLGDTEAFF. CDR3 DNA sequence: TGTGCCAGCAGTTCGGACAGGGGGCTTCTTGGGGACACTGAAGCTTTCTTT.

The chain recombines TRBV2 with TRBJ2-6, with D possibly matching TRBD2 (5 bases). Germline lookup yields CDR1 SNHLY and CDR2 FYNNEI. V was trimmed by 2 bases and J by 4 bases, leaving 6 bases between them. The CDR3 extends over 14 amino acids. CDR3 amino acids: CASSERGGANVLTF. The DNA for the CDR3 is TGTGCCAGCAGTGAAAGAGGGGGGGCCAACGTCCTGACTTTC.

This sequence joins TRBV24-1 and TRBJ2-3; D not resolved. V lost 1 base, J lost 7 bases, and 8 bases lay in between. From germline, CDR1 is KGHDR and CDR2 SFDVKD. The CDR3 is 13 residues long. CDR3 sequence (DNA): TGTGCCACCAGTGATTTTTCTGGCAATACGCAGTATTTT. It yields the protein CATSDFSGNTQYF.

V usage is TRBV10-2 and J usage is TRBJ1-5; D possibly corresponds to TRBD1 (6 bases). CDR1 is WSHSY, CDR2 SAAADI, per germline. The CDR3 runs to 14 residues. V shed 7 bases and J shed 2 bases, with 12 bases lying between them. CDR3 DNA sequence: TGCGCCAGCAATGGGGGCGCCGGCAATCAGCCCCAGCATTTT. Translation gives CASNGGAGNQPQHF.

V usage is TRBV30 and J usage is TRBJ1-3, with D unclear. Trimming cost V 0 bases and J 4 bases, with 16 bases left between them. This CDR3 has 16 residues. Germline CDR1 GTSNPN, CDR2 SVGIG (reference sequence). In nucleotides, the CDR3 is TGTGCCTGGAGTGTAGGTCGCAGCCGGGGAGGAAACACCATATATTTT. Translating gives CAWSVGRSRGGNTIYF.

V usage is TRBV2 and J usage is TRBJ1-1; D not certain. This CDR3 comprises 15 residues. Germline values: CDR1 SNHLY, CDR2 FYNNEI. Trimming pared 1 base from V and 4 bases from J, leaving 13 bases between. CDR3 nucleotide sequence: TGTGCCAGCAGTGAAGACTCCACTAGGTTCACTGAAGCTTTCTTT. The encoded protein is CASSEDSTRFTEAFF.

The J gene is TRBJ2-7, the V gene TRBV7-2; D may be TRBD1 (6 bases). Trimming shortened V by 5 bases and J by 3 bases, and 14 bases separated the two germline ends. Germline values: CDR1 SGHTA, CDR2 FQGNSA. The CDR3 has 14 residues. The CDR3 loop reads CASSLRQVSYEQYF. CDR3 bases: TGTGCCAGCAGCCTCAGACAGGTTAGCTACGAGCAGTACTTC.

This clone has a single count. This rearrangement joins TRBV5-5 to TRBJ2-4, with a tentative D call TRBD2 (5 bases). Germline CDR1 SGHKS, CDR2 YYEKEE (reference sequence). The CDR3 consists of 15 residues. Trimming pared 3 bases from V and 9 bases from J, leaving 19 bases between. The CDR3 here is CASSSHSGNEGIQYF. The CDR3 region has the DNA TGTGCCAGCAGCTCCCACTCCGGGAATGAGGGCATTCAGTACTTC.

J is TRBJ1-5 and V is TRBV19; D not resolved. The CDR3 is made up of 16 amino acids. Between the trimmed V and J ends, which lost 5 bases and 0 bases, there was a span of 14 bases. Germline CDR1 reads LNHDA; CDR2 reads SQIVND (reference sequence). The CDR3: CASSAFGGSSNQPQHF. The CDR3 DNA follows: TGTGCCAGTAGTGCCTTTGGAGGGAGTAGCAATCAGCCCCAGCATTTT.

The chain's CDR3 is CASSEASNQPQHF. The CDR3 DNA reads TGTGCCAGCAGTGAGGCAAGCAATCAGCCCCAGCATTTT. The J gene is TRBJ1-5, the V gene TRBV2; no clear D gene. This CDR3 is built from 13 residues. Between the trimmed V and J ends, which lost 3 bases and 1 base, there was a span of 4 bases. Looked up from germline, CDR1 is SNHLY and CDR2 is FYNNEI. The variable domain in full, with the rest retrieved from reference TRBV2 and TRBJ1-5, is EPEVTQTPSHQVTQMGQEVILRCVPISNHLYFYWYRQILGQKVEFLVSFYNNEISEKSEIFDDQFSVERPDGSNFTLKIRSTKLEDSAMYFCASSEASNQPQHFGDGTRLSIL.

The sample holds many counts of this clone. This sequence joins TRBV9 and TRBJ1-6; the match to TRBD1 covers 12 bases. Trimming cost V 3 bases and J 6 bases; bases outside gene matches: 1. This CDR3 is built from 15 residues. Germline CDR1 is SGDLS and CDR2 is YYNGEE. This CDR3 is CASSAGQGANSPLHF. The CDR3 region has the DNA TGTGCCAGCAGCGCGGGACAGGGGGCTAATTCACCCCTCCACTTT.

The chain employs TRBV30 and TRBJ2-7; weak D call: TRBD2 (6 bases). Germline lookup yields CDR1 GTSNPN and CDR2 SVGIG (reference sequence). The CDR3 has 15 amino acids. The V end lost 2 bases, the J end lost 3 bases, and 17 bases lay between the germline ends. As DNA, the CDR3 is TGTGCCTGGAGTCCCTCTCGACGGGAGAACTACGAGCAGTACTTC. Translating gives CAWSPSRRENYEQYF.

The chain has TRBV28 and TRBJ2-3; 12 bases line up with TRBD2. CDR3 length equals 16 residues. Per germline, CDR1 MDHEN and CDR2 SYDVKM. J was trimmed by 5 bases and V by 3 bases; bases with no gene match: 6. The CDR3 DNA follows: TGTGCCAGCAGTTTCCTAGCGGGAGGGGATCTAGATACGCAGTATTTT. This codes for CASSFLAGGDLDTQYF.

In DNA, the CDR3 is TGTGCCAGCAGTTTTGTAGGACAGGGGCGCTATGGCTACACCTTC. This gives the protein CASSFVGQGRYGYTF. The chain has TRBV28 and TRBJ1-2; 9 nucleotides line up with TRBD1. The CDR3 has 15 residues. CDR1 MDHEN and CDR2 SYDVKM come from the germline V gene. V lost 3 bases, J lost 4 bases, and 6 bases stayed unmatched.